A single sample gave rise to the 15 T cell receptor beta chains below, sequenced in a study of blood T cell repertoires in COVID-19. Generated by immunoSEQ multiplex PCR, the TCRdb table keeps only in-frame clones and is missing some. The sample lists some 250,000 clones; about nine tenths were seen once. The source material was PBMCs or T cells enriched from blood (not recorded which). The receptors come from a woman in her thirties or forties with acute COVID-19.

Here the CDR3 DNA reads TGTGCCTGGAGTGTACCCGCAGGGAAGGCCAAAAACATTCAGTACTTC. This codes for CAWSVPAGKAKNIQYF. The V and J genes are TRBV30 and TRBJ2-4; D might be TRBD1 (5 bases). The germline V gene encodes CDR1 GTSNPN and CDR2 SVGIG (reference sequence). Trimming left V 0 bases short and J 1 base short, with 13 bases between. This CDR3 contains 16 residues.

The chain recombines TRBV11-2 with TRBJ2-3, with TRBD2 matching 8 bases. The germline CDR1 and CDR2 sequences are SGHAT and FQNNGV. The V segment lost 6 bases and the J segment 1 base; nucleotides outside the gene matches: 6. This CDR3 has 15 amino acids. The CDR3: CASRPSTSGTDTQYF. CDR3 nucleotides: TGTGCCAGCAGACCTTCGACTAGCGGCACAGATACGCAGTATTTT.

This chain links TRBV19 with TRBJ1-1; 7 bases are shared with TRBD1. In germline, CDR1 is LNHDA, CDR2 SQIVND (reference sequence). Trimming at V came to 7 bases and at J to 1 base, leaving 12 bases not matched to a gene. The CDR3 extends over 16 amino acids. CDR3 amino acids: CASNLLQGSGNTEAFF. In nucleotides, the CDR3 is TGTGCCAGTAATCTACTACAGGGGAGTGGGAACACTGAAGCTTTCTTT. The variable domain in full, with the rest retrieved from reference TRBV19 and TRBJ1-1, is DGGITQSPKYLFRKEGQNVTLSCEQNLNHDAMYWYRQDPGQGLRLIYYSQIVNDFQKGDIAEGYSVSREKKESFPLTVTSAQKNPTAFYLCASNLLQGSGNTEAFFGQGTRLTVV.

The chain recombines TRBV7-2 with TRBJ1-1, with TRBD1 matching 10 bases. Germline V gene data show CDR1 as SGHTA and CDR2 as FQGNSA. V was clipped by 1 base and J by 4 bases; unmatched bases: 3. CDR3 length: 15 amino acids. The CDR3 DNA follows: TGTGCCAGCAGCTTAGAGGGGACAGGGGTCACTGAAGCTTTCTTT. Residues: CASSLEGTGVTEAFF.

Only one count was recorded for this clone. The CDR3 protein is CASSPGGSYEQYF. For the CDR3, the DNA is TGTGCCAGCAGCCCAGGAGGGAGCTACGAGCAGTACTTC. This chain joins TRBV27 and TRBJ2-7; TRBD2 might be the D (6 bases). The V gene's germline CDR1 is MNHEY and CDR2 SMNVEV (reference sequence). The V end was cut by 6 bases, the J end by 3 bases, with 12 bases between. The CDR3 consists of 13 residues.

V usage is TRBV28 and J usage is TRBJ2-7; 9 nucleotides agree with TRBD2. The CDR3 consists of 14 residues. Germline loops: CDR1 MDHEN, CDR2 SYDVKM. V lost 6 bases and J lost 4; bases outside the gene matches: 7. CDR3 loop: CASRRLAGTYEQYF. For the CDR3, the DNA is TGTGCCAGCAGGCGTCTAGCGGGGACGTACGAGCAGTACTTC.

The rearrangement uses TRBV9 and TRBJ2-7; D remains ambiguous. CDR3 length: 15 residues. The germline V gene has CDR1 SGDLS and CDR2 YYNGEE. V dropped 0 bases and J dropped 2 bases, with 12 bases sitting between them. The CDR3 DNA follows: TGTGCCAGCAGCGTAGAGAGCGTCAGCCCCTACGAGCAGTACTTC. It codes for CASSVESVSPYEQYF.

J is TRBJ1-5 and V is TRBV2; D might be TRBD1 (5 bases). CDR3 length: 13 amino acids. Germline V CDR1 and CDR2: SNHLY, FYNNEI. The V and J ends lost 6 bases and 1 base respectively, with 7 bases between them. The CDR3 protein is CASRGESNQPQHF. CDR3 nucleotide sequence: TGTGCCAGCAGAGGGGAAAGCAATCAGCCCCAGCATTTT.

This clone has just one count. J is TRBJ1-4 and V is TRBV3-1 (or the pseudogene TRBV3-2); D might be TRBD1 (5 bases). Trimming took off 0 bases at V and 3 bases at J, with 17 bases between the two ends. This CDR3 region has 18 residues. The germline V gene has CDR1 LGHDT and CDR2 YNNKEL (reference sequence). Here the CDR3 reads CASSQDSKTALANEKLFF. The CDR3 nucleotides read TGTGCCAGCAGCCAAGATTCAAAGACAGCGTTGGCTAATGAAAAACTGTTTTTT.

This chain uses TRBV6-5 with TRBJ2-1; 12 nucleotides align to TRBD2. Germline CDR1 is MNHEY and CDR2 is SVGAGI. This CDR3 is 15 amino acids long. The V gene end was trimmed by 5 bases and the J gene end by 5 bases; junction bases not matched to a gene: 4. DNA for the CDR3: TGTGCCAGCAGTACTAGCGGGAGGAGAGACAATGAGCAGTTCTTC. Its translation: CASSTSGRRDNEQFF.

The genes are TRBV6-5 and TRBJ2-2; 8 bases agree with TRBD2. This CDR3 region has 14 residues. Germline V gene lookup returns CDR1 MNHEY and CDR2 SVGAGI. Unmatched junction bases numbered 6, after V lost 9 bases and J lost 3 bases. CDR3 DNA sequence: TGTGCCAGTTTGACTAGCGAATACACCGGGGAGCTGTTTTTT. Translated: CASLTSEYTGELFF.

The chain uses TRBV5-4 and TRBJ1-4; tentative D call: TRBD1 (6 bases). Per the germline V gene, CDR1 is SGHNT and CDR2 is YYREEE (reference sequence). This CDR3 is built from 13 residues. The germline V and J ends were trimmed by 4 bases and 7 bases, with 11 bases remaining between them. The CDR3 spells CASSHPGAEKLFF. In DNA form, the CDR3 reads TGTGCCAGCAGCCACCCAGGGGCTGAAAAACTGTTTTTT.

In nucleotides, the CDR3 is TGTGCCTGGAGTGTACGCGGAGATGGTGGCTACACCTTC. It specifies CAWSVRGDGGYTF. The chain carries TRBV30 and TRBJ1-2; the D is unclear. V dropped 0 bases and J dropped 7 bases, with 12 bases sitting between them. The CDR3 consists of 13 residues. Germline lookup yields CDR1 GTSNPN and CDR2 SVGIG (reference sequence).

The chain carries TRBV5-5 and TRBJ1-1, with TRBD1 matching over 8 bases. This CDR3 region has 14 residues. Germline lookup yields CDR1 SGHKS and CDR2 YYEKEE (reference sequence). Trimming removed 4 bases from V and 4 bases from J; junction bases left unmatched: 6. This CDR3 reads CASSNGDRGTEAFF. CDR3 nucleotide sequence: TGTGCCAGCAGCAACGGAGACAGGGGCACTGAAGCTTTCTTT.

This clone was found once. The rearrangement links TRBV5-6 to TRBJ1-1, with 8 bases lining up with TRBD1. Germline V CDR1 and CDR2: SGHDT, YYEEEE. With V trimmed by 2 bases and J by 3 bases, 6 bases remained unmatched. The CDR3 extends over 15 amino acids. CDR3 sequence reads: CASSFRTGSHTEAFF. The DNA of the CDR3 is TGTGCCAGCAGCTTCCGGACAGGGAGCCACACTGAAGCTTTCTTT. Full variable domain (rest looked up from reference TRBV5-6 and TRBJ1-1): DAGVTQSPTHLIKTRGQQVTLRCSPKSGHDTVSWYQQALGQGPQFIFQYYEEEERQRGNFPDRFSGHQFPNYSSELNVNALLLGDSALYLCASSFRTGSHTEAFFGQGTRLTVV.